Following are 8 T cell receptor beta chains from one sample sequenced in a study of blood T cell repertoires in COVID-19. Only in-frame clones appear in the TCRdb table, and some are missing; sequencing was by immunoSEQ multiplex PCR. The table shows fewer than 250,000 clones, with almost 90% occurring only once. The specimen was peripheral blood. The receptors were gathered from a woman aged 55-69 years with acute or convalescent COVID-19.

This clone was observed a single time. The rearrangement uses TRBV6-8 and TRBJ2-3; no definite D call. Looked up from germline, CDR1 is MNHGY and CDR2 is SAAAGT. V lost 2 bases, J lost 2 bases, and 8 bases lay in between. This CDR3 spans 14 amino acids. This chain's CDR3 is CASSYPVTTDTQYF. For the CDR3, the DNA is TGTGCCAGCAGTTACCCAGTCACCACAGATACGCAGTATTTT.

The gene calls are TRBV6-2 or TRBV6-3 and TRBJ1-2, with 7 bases matching TRBD1. The CDR3 totals 14 residues. Germline CDR1 MNHEY, CDR2 SVGEGT. J gave up 3 bases and V 6 bases, and 7 bases lay outside the gene matches. CDR3 sequence (DNA): TGTGCCAGCAGCCTTGACGGGACAGACTATGGCTACACCTTC. It yields the protein CASSLDGTDYGYTF.

The genes are TRBV5-1 and TRBJ1-1; 7 bases align to TRBD1. CDR1 is SGHRS and CDR2 is YFSETQ in the germline V gene. The CDR3 has 15 amino acids. V lost 0 bases, J lost 3 bases, and 5 bases stayed unmatched. CDR3 residues: CASSLGDRDHTEAFF. In DNA, the CDR3 is TGCGCCAGCAGCTTGGGCGACAGGGACCACACTGAAGCTTTCTTT.

This rearrangement joins TRBV28 to TRBJ1-2; 10 bases align to TRBD1. Germline V lookup: CDR1 MDHEN, CDR2 SYDVKM. The ends lost 8 bases at V and 5 bases at J; junction bases unmatched: 5. CDR3 size: 13 residues. CDR3 in amino acids: CASGADRGYGYTF. CDR3 sequence (DNA): TGTGCCAGCGGTGCGGACAGGGGGTATGGCTACACCTTC.

This chain links TRBV7-6 with TRBJ2-3; TRBD1 matches at 9 bases. The CDR3 extends over 14 amino acids. Germline V lookup: CDR1 SGHVS, CDR2 FNYEAQ. The junction had 6 bases not matched to a gene; V was cut back by 5 bases and J by 6 bases. The CDR3 coding sequence is TGTGCCAGCAGCATTACAGGGGGCTCGGATACGCAGTATTTT. It is translated as CASSITGGSDTQYF.

The J gene is TRBJ2-7, the V gene TRBV7-8, with 8 positions matching TRBD2. The CDR3 spans 17 residues. In germline, CDR1 is SGHVS, CDR2 FQNEAQ. After removal of 5 bases from V and 2 bases from J, the junction contained 14 bases not matched to a gene. The CDR3 region has the DNA TGTGCCAGCAGCAATATGGGGCTAGCGGGCGTTACCTACGAGCAGTACTTC. It translates to CASSNMGLAGVTYEQYF.

This chain uses TRBV4-2 with TRBJ2-7; D not resolved. The V gene lost 4 bases and the J gene lost 2 bases, with 12 bases spanning the gap. CDR3 length: 14 amino acids. CDR1 is LGHNA and CDR2 is YNFKEQ in the germline V gene. The CDR3: CASSRRLGAYEQYF. In nucleotides, the CDR3 is TGTGCCAGCAGCCGACGGTTAGGAGCCTACGAGCAGTACTTC.

The chain is built from TRBV5-4 and TRBJ2-7, with 7 positions matching TRBD1. The V gene end was trimmed by 2 bases and the J gene end by 6 bases; junction bases not matched to a gene: 8. Germline V CDR1 and CDR2: SGHNT, YYREEE (reference sequence). CDR3 size: 14 residues. Written as DNA, the CDR3 is TGTGCCAGCAGCTTTACAGGGGTAGCAGGCGAGCAGTACTTC. It codes for CASSFTGVAGEQYF. The entire variable domain, with the rest obtained from reference TRBV5-4 and TRBJ2-7, is as follows: ETGVTQSPTHLIKTRGQQVTLRCSSQSGHNTVSWYQQALGQGPQFIFQYYREEENGRGNFPPRFSGLQFPNYSSELNVNALELDDSALYLCASSFTGVAGEQYFGPGTRLTVT.